Listed below are T cell receptor beta chains from one sample, sequenced in a study of long-term antiretroviral therapy in people with HIV. Clones were sequenced by immunoSEQ multiplex PCR, and TCRdb holds only the in-frame ones, with some missing. The sample has around 29,000 clones, roughly 85% seen once. Here the sequenced sample was unsorted PBMCs, taken 1.1 years after starting antiretroviral therapy. The source of these receptors is a man aged 18 to 29 with HIV. Each CDR3 is given with its conserved first and last residue. D genes are given only for firm matches. The size field is filled for only some rows; it gives once, few, many or a size class.

j_gene | abundance | d_gene | v_gene | CDR3nt | CDR3aa
TRBJ2-7 | - | - | TRBV5-8 | TGTGCCAGCAGCTTGCCCAGGGAGACGATCTACGAGCAGTACTTC | CASSLPRETIYEQYF
TRBJ1-3 | - | TRBD1 | TRBV5-6 | TGTGCCAGCAGCGTTGCAGGGACAGGGCTTTTCTCTGGAAACACCATATATTTT | CASSVAGTGLFSGNTIYF
TRBJ2-7 | - | - | TRBV4-2 | TGTGCCAGCAGCCAAGGTTCAGTCCACGAGCAGTACTTC | CASSQGSVHEQYF
TRBJ1-5 | few | - | TRBV28 | TGTGCGGTAAGCAATCAGCCCCAGCATTTT | CAVSNQPQHF
TRBJ2-1 | - | - | TRBV11-2 | TGTGCCAGCAGCCCCCACCGGACAGCTTCTTCCTACAATGAGCAGTTCTTC | CASSPHRTASSYNEQFF
TRBJ1-5 | - | TRBD1 | TRBV28 | TGTGCCAGCAGTTCCGGGACAGCATATAGCAATCAGCCCCAGCATTTT | CASSSGTAYSNQPQHF
TRBJ2-2 | - | TRBD2 | TRBV7-8 | TGTGCCAGCAGCTTTCGGCGGGAGCCAGCCGGGGAGCTGTTTTTT | CASSFRREPAGELFF
TRBJ2-1 | once | TRBD2 | TRBV15 | TGTGCCACCAGCCGCGCACTAGGGACTAGCGTTCGGAATGAGCAGTTCTTC | CATSRALGTSVRNEQFF
TRBJ2-7 | - | - | TRBV19 | TGTGCCAGTAGTAGTTTGACATCCTACGAGCAGTACTTC | CASSSLTSYEQYF
TRBJ2-7 | once | TRBD2 | TRBV11-3 | TGTGCCAGCAGCTTAGAGGCTGGACTAGGGAGCTCCTACGAGCAGTACTTC | CASSLEAGLGSSYEQYF
TRBJ1-2 | few | - | TRBV27 | TGTGCCAGCAGTTCAGCCGGGCGGAACTATGGCTACACCTTC | CASSSAGRNYGYTF
TRBJ2-7 | - | TRBD1 | TRBV19 | TGTGCCAGTAGTATAGGGACAGGGGAATCGGCTTACGAGCAGTACTTC | CASSIGTGESAYEQYF
TRBJ1-2 | - | - | TRBV7-9 | TGTGCCAGCAGCCAAACGCAGTGGTACACCTTC | CASSQTQWYTF
TRBJ1-1 | - | - | TRBV6-5 | TGTGCCAGCAGTTACTTAACAGCTTACATGAACACTGAAGCTTTCTTT | CASSYLTAYMNTEAFF
TRBJ2-1 | - | TRBD2 | TRBV23-1 | TGCGCCAGCAGTTCGAGCGGGAGTGATGAGCAGTTCTTC | CASSSSGSDEQFF
TRBJ2-7 | - | - | TRBV6-1 | TGTGCCAGCAGTGAATATGGGGGGCTCGTGTACGAGCAGTACTTC | CASSEYGGLVYEQYF
TRBJ2-7 | - | TRBD1 | TRBV5-1 | TGCGCCAGCAGCTTGGGACAGGGGCCAGGCGAGCAGTACTTC | CASSLGQGPGEQYF
TRBJ2-1 | - | - | TRBV7-9 | TGTGCCAGCAGCTTAGCGGGGGGTGAGCAGTTCTTC | CASSLAGGEQFF
TRBJ2-3 | - | - | TRBV19 | TGTGCCACTCAACAAGATACGCAGTATTTT | CATQQDTQYF
TRBJ2-1 | - | TRBD1 | TRBV7-9 | TGTGCCAGCAGCTTACGAGGGACAGGGAAGTTCCACAATGAGCAGTTCTTC | CASSLRGTGKFHNEQFF
TRBJ2-1 | - | - | TRBV19 | TGTGCCAGTAGTATTCAGACCTACAATGAGCAGTTCTTC | CASSIQTYNEQFF
TRBJ2-7 | - | - | TRBV5-1 | TGCGCCAGCAGCTTGGACTACGAGCAGTACTTC | CASSLDYEQYF
TRBJ2-1 | few | - | TRBV30 | TGTGCCTGGGCCAGGGGCTACAATGAGCAGTTCTTC | CAWARGYNEQFF
TRBJ1-5 | few | TRBD1 | TRBV2 | TGTGCCAGCACGGGGACAGGGGATCAGCCCCAGCATTTT | CASTGTGDQPQHF
TRBJ2-7 | few | TRBD1 | TRBV4-1 | TGCGCCAGCAGCCTCCTATACGACTGGGACAGACTCTCCTACGAGCAGTACTTC | CASSLLYDWDRLSYEQYF
TRBJ2-1 | - | - | TRBV5-6 | TGTGCCAGCAGCTCCCCCACTAATAATGAGCAGTTCTTC | CASSSPTNNEQFF
TRBJ2-2 | - | - | TRBV6-6 | TGTGCCAGCACTCCCCCGGGACAAAACACCGGGGAGCTGTTTTTT | CASTPPGQNTGELFF
TRBJ1-1 | - | - | TRBV7-9 | TGTGCCAGCAGCTTAGAAGGAGGGGGAATCTTAAACACTGAAGCTTTCTTT | CASSLEGGGILNTEAFF
TRBJ2-7 | - | - | TRBV27 | TGTGCCAGCAGTTTTCAGGCAGCGCACTCCTACGAGCAGTACTTC | CASSFQAAHSYEQYF
TRBJ1-1 | - | - | TRBV27 | TGTGCCAGCAGTTTTCCCGGGGGCGAAGCTTTCTTT | CASSFPGGEAFF
TRBJ2-7 | - | TRBD2 | TRBV5-1 | TGCGCCAGCCCTGGTGGGGGGGTTAGCTCCTACGAGCAGTACTTC | CASPGGGVSSYEQYF
TRBJ2-3 | - | - | TRBV7-2 | TGTGCCAGCAGCTTCGGGACCCTACCTGATACGCAGTATTTT | CASSFGTLPDTQYF
TRBJ2-7 | - | TRBD2 | TRBV7-2 | TGTGCCAGCAGCTTAGAACTAGCGGGAGGCTCGAGCTCCTACGAGCAGTACTTC | CASSLELAGGSSSYEQYF
TRBJ2-4 | - | - | TRBV27 | TGTGCCAGCAGAACGACAGCCAAAAACATTCAGTACTTC | CASRTTAKNIQYF
TRBJ1-2 | once | TRBD1 | TRBV6-5 | TGTGCCAGCAGTTACCGTCCGGGACAGGGGGCGGGCTACACCTTC | CASSYRPGQGAGYTF
TRBJ1-2 | - | - | TRBV27 | TGTGCCAGCAGTTTATCGCTGGACTATGGCTACACCTTC | CASSLSLDYGYTF
TRBJ2-7 | - | - | TRBV1 | TGCACCAGCAGCCAAGATCTTGGGACTAGCGGCCAAAAAGGTACCTACGAGCAGTACTTC | CTSSQDLGTSGQKGTYEQYF
TRBJ1-2 | - | TRBD1 | TRBV5-6 | TGTGCCAGCAGCTTCACAATAGTGAGACAGGGGGAATATGGCTACACCTTC | CASSFTIVRQGEYGYTF
TRBJ2-7 | - | - | TRBV6-5 | TGTGCCAGCAGTTACGGTCAGGGGAGCAACGAGCAGTACTTC | CASSYGQGSNEQYF
TRBJ2-7 | - | TRBD2 | TRBV5-1 | TGCGCCAGCAGCTTGGCTAGCGGGGGATCCTACGAGCAGTACTTC | CASSLASGGSYEQYF
TRBJ2-5 | - | - | TRBV7-9 | TGTGCCAGCAGCTTAGGTGTTTCCGAGACCCAGTACTTC | CASSLGVSETQYF
TRBJ1-1 | - | - | TRBV7-2 | TGTGCCAGCAGCTTCCAGGGGAGCACTGAAGCTTTCTTT | CASSFQGSTEAFF
TRBJ2-7 | - | TRBD2 | TRBV9 | TGTGCCAGCAGCGATTCTACTAGCGGGAGTTCCTACGAGCAGTACTTC | CASSDSTSGSSYEQYF
TRBJ2-1 | - | - | TRBV5-1 | TGCGCCAGCAGCTTCGGGGACACACCGTCCAGTGAGCAGTTCTTC | CASSFGDTPSSEQFF
TRBJ2-7 | once | - | TRBV7-2 | TGTGCCAGCAGCCCCCGGGGGCAGGGGGGCTACGAGCAGTACTTC | CASSPRGQGGYEQYF
TRBJ2-1 | - | - | TRBV28 | TGTGCCAGCACCCGGGGCGGGAACGAGCAGTTCTTC | CASTRGGNEQFF
TRBJ2-1 | - | - | TRBV5-1 | TGCGCCAGCAGCTTGATGAGCGGATCCTACAATGAGCAGTTCTTC | CASSLMSGSYNEQFF
TRBJ1-2 | - | - | TRBV10-2 | TGCGCCAGCAGTGAGTTGGGTTTAATGTTTGACTACACCTTC | CASSELGLMFDYTF
TRBJ1-2 | - | TRBD1 | TRBV27 | TGTGCCAGCAGCCTCCAGGGGGACGGGGGTGGCTACACCTTC | CASSLQGDGGGYTF
TRBJ2-1 | - | - | TRBV30 | TGTGCCTGGAGTGGTGGCAGGGGAAGGAATGAGCAGTTCTTC | CAWSGGRGRNEQFF
TRBJ2-2 | - | - | TRBV19 | TGTGCCAGTAGTATAGGGAAAGGCACCGGGGAGCTGTTTTTT | CASSIGKGTGELFF
TRBJ1-4 | - | - | TRBV30 | TGTGCCTGGAGCCCCACAGGCACCTCTAATGAAAAACTGTTTTTT | CAWSPTGTSNEKLFF
TRBJ2-7 | - | TRBD1 | TRBV5-1 | TGCGCCAGCAGCTTCCGGGACAGGCCCTACGAGCAGTACTTC | CASSFRDRPYEQYF
TRBJ2-7 | once | - | TRBV7-2 | TGTGCCAGCAGCTTATTAGCTTCCCGAGGCCGGGCGGAGCAGTACTTC | CASSLLASRGRAEQYF
TRBJ2-5 | - | TRBD2 | TRBV7-7 | TGTGCTAGCAGCCCTTGGAGCGGGAGGAGGATGGAGACCCAGTACTTC | CASSPWSGRRMETQYF
TRBJ1-6 | few | TRBD1 | TRBV2 | TGTGCCAGCAGTGATCGGACAGGGAGTTATAATTCACCCCTCCACTTT | CASSDRTGSYNSPLHF
TRBJ2-5 | - | - | TRBV6-5 | TGTGCCAGCAGTTATTTGGCGGGGCTGGGAGAGACCCAGTACTTC | CASSYLAGLGETQYF
TRBJ1-6 | few | - | TRBV6-4 | TGTGCCAGCTCGGCGGGGGATAATTCACCCCTCCACTTT | CASSAGDNSPLHF